This is a list of T cell receptor beta chains from one sample in a study of blood T cell repertoires in COVID-19. This table comes from immunoSEQ multiplex PCR, and its TCRdb copy is limited to in-frame clones, with some not included. This sample yields about 190,000 clones, of which around 90% are seen a single time; less than 0.7% belongs to the top ten. Sequencing was done on a sample of peripheral blood. All receptors come from a man in his fifties or sixties with acute or convalescent COVID-19. Both conserved end residues are part of each CDR3. Each record gives: clone size, J gene, V gene, D gene, CDR3 protein, CDR3 DNA. A D gene is named only where the DNA matches it firmly. Rows give clone size only sometimes, using once, few, many, or a class for an expanded clone.

>.|TRBJ2-5|TRBV3-1/TRBV3-2|TRBD2
CASSQVLSSGRGTQYF
TGTGCCAGCAGCCAAGTTTTATCTAGCGGCCGAGGGACCCAGTACTTC
>.|TRBJ2-6|TRBV19|.
CASSPDSSGANVLTF
TGTGCCAGTAGCCCCGACAGCTCTGGGGCCAACGTCCTGACTTTC
>.|TRBJ1-2|TRBV11-1|.
CASSLAGASYGYTF
TGTGCCAGCAGCCTGGCGGGCGCTAGCTATGGCTACACCTTC
>.|TRBJ1-2|TRBV6-5|TRBD1
CASSDRGNYGYTF
TGTGCCAGCAGCGACAGGGGGAACTATGGCTACACCTTC
>.|TRBJ2-1|TRBV23-1|.
CASSQPDRDLGHNEQFF
TGCGCCAGCAGTCAACCTGACCGGGATCTCGGGCACAATGAGCAGTTCTTC
>once|TRBJ2-5|TRBV12-5|.
CASGHNRVETQYF
TGTGCTAGTGGTCATAACAGGGTTGAGACCCAGTACTTC
>.|TRBJ2-5|TRBV6-1|TRBD2
CASSEWSSGPGTQYF
TGTGCCAGCAGTGAGTGGTCTAGCGGCCCTGGGACCCAGTACTTC
>.|TRBJ2-3|TRBV7-2|.
CASSLYGDTQYF
TGTGCCAGCAGCTTATACGGAGATACGCAGTATTTT
>.|TRBJ2-7|TRBV6-6|TRBD2
CASSYLAGVSEQYF
TGTGCCAGCAGTTACCTAGCGGGAGTTAGCGAGCAGTACTTC
>.|TRBJ2-1|TRBV6-5|TRBD2
CASSYSILAGGHEQFF
TGTGCCAGCAGTTACTCGATCCTAGCGGGAGGTCATGAGCAGTTCTTC
>.|TRBJ1-6|TRBV7-2|.
CASSLRGSYNSPLHF
TGTGCCAGCAGCTTAAGAGGTTCCTATAATTCACCCCTCCACTTT
>.|TRBJ1-6|TRBV7-9|.
CASSFMWVTTNSPLHF
TGTGCCAGCAGCTTTATGTGGGTGACTACGAATTCACCCCTCCACTTT
>few|TRBJ2-1|TRBV27|TRBD2
CASRMPGTSGRANEQFF
TGTGCCAGCAGGATGCCGGGGACTAGCGGGAGGGCCAATGAGCAGTTCTTC
>.|TRBJ1-1|TRBV4-3|.
CASSQDYGWHLNTEAFF
TGCGCCAGCAGCCAAGATTATGGTTGGCACCTGAACACTGAAGCTTTCTTT
>once|TRBJ2-2|TRBV9|TRBD2
CASSPWIAGGSGELFF
TGTGCCAGCAGCCCTTGGATAGCGGGAGGGAGCGGGGAGCTGTTTTTT
>.|TRBJ2-1|TRBV9|TRBD1
CASSDPPKGQGDYNEQFF
TGTGCCAGCAGCGACCCTCCAAAAGGACAGGGGGACTACAATGAGCAGTTCTTC
>.|TRBJ2-2|TRBV28|TRBD2
CASSLVLTSSTGELFF
TGTGCCAGCAGTTTAGTGCTGACTAGCAGCACCGGGGAGCTGTTTTTT
>.|TRBJ1-3|TRBV7-9|.
CASSLGGTGNTIYF
TGTGCCAGCAGCTTAGGAGGGACAGGAAACACCATATATTTT
>.|TRBJ1-2|TRBV6-1|TRBD1
CASSDFGQGPYGYTF
TGTGCCAGCAGTGATTTCGGACAGGGGCCCTATGGCTACACCTTC
>.|TRBJ1-5|TRBV19|.
CASREYSSNQPQHF
TGTGCCAGCCGTGAATACAGTTCCAATCAGCCCCAGCATTTT
>.|TRBJ1-6|TRBV7-8|.
CASSLGQFNSPLHF
TGTGCCAGCAGCTTAGGGCAGTTTAATTCACCCCTCCACTTT
>.|TRBJ2-2|TRBV4-3|.
CASSQGRVRKTGELFF
TGCGCCAGCAGCCAAGGGAGGGTTCGGAAAACCGGGGAGCTGTTTTTT
>.|TRBJ2-5|TRBV3-1/TRBV3-2|TRBD2
CASSPPAGGMETQYF
TGTGCCAGCAGCCCACCAGCGGGGGGGATGGAGACCCAGTACTTC
>.|TRBJ1-5|TRBV6-5|.
CASSLSGVPNQPQHF
TGTGCCAGCAGTTTATCGGGGGTTCCCAATCAGCCCCAGCATTTT
>once|TRBJ1-1|TRBV24-1|.
CATSDPTGTEAFF
TGTGCCACCAGTGACCCAACAGGCACTGAAGCTTTCTTT
>few|TRBJ1-3|TRBV7-8|.
CASSATRVSPPGNTIYF
TGTGCCAGCAGCGCCACTCGCGTTTCTCCCCCTGGAAACACCATATATTTT
>.|TRBJ2-1|TRBV5-8|.
CASSPSGQIFEQFF
TGTGCCAGCAGCCCTTCCGGACAGATTTTTGAGCAGTTCTTC
>.|TRBJ1-5|TRBV7-2|TRBD1
CASSPGQGEYQPQHF
TGTGCCAGCAGCCCGGGACAGGGCGAGTATCAGCCCCAGCATTTT
>few|TRBJ1-1|TRBV6-6|.
CATTAMNTEAFF
TGTGCCACTACAGCCATGAACACTGAAGCTTTCTTT
>.|TRBJ2-7|TRBV5-1|TRBD1
CASSLLGGSSEQYF
TGCGCCAGCAGCTTGTTAGGGGGCTCTAGCGAGCAGTACTTC
>once|TRBJ2-5|TRBV11-3|TRBD1
CASSFGQGETQYF
TGTGCCAGCAGCTTCGGACAGGGTGAGACCCAGTACTTC
>.|TRBJ2-2|TRBV9|.
CASSVSPLGGGGELFF
TGTGCCAGCAGCGTAAGCCCTCTCGGTGGCGGCGGGGAGCTGTTTTTT
>.|TRBJ2-7|TRBV6-5|TRBD2
CASSFAGGPLYEQYF
TGTGCCAGCAGTTTCGCGGGAGGGCCCCTCTACGAGCAGTACTTC
>.|TRBJ1-5|TRBV2|.
CASSPERRNQPQHF
TGTGCCAGCAGTCCCGAGCGACGCAATCAGCCCCAGCATTTT
>.|TRBJ2-7|TRBV5-4|.
CASSLRGSYDEQYF
TGTGCCAGCAGCTTGAGAGGTAGCTACGACGAGCAGTACTTC
>.|TRBJ1-6|TRBV5-4|.
CASSTGLDSPLHF
TGTGCCAGCAGTACAGGGTTGGATTCACCCCTCCACTTT
>.|TRBJ2-1|TRBV5-1|.
CASSELNPRVGQFF
TGCGCCAGCAGCGAGTTAAACCCCAGGGTTGGGCAGTTCTTC
>.|TRBJ2-3|TRBV7-2|TRBD2
CASSPAAGGDTQYF
TGTGCCAGCAGCCCGGCGGCGGGAGGGGATACGCAGTATTTT
>.|TRBJ2-5|TRBV6-5|TRBD1
CGTKFRTGGRETQYF
TGTGGGACGAAATTCAGGACAGGGGGCCGGGAGACCCAGTACTTC
>.|TRBJ2-5|TRBV7-9|.
CASSLVASLETQYF
TGTGCCAGCAGCTTAGTGGCTAGTCTGGAGACCCAGTACTTC
>.|TRBJ1-4|TRBV7-2|.
CASSLVFGGTNEKLFF
TGTGCCAGCAGCTTAGTGTTTGGGGGGACTAATGAAAAACTGTTTTTT